Shown below are 28 T cell receptor beta chains from a single sample sequenced in a study of blood T cell repertoires in COVID-19. Assay used: immunoSEQ multiplex PCR; TCRdb lists only in-frame clones, some missing. The table has about 170,000 clones, more than 70% seen once; the top ten hold 12% to 15%. The sample taken for sequencing was peripheral blood. The source is a man between 18 and 35 years old with active or convalescent COVID-19.

The gene calls are TRBV28 and TRBJ1-4, with a tentative D call TRBD1 (6 bases). Trimming removed 2 bases at V and 11 bases at J, with 15 bases between. This CDR3 is built from 14 residues. CDR1 and CDR2 (germline): MDHEN, SYDVKM. The CDR3 nucleotides are TGTGCCAGCAGTTTAGGTGGGGGCGGGTCGAAACTGTTTTTT. Encoded protein: CASSLGGGGSKLFF. Supplemented by reference TRBV28 and TRBJ1-4, the full variable domain reads DVKVTQSSRYLVKRTGEKVFLECVQDMDHENMFWYRQDPGLGLRLIYFSYDVKMKEKGDIPEGYSVSREKKERFSLILESASTNQTSMYLCASSLGGGGSKLFFGSGTQLSVL.

J is TRBJ2-6 and V is TRBV19; D is possibly TRBD1 (6 bases). V gave up 2 bases and J gave up 1 base, with 6 bases separating them. CDR3 size: 15 residues. Germline-derived CDR1 and CDR2 are LNHDA and SQIVND (reference sequence). The CDR3 loop is CASSIQGSGANVLTF. In DNA form, the CDR3 reads TGTGCCAGTAGTATACAGGGGTCTGGGGCCAACGTCCTGACTTTC.

The CDR3 sequence is CASSPSSGASTEAFF. CDR3 in DNA: TGTGCCAGCTCACCTTCGAGCGGGGCGTCCACTGAAGCTTTCTTT. This sequence joins TRBV18 and TRBJ1-1, with TRBD1 as a possible D gene (5 bases). With 3 bases removed from V and 4 bases from J, the gap between germline ends came to 15 bases. The V gene's germline CDR1 is KGHSH and CDR2 LQKENI. The CDR3 runs 15 residues.

The chain joins TRBV12-3 or TRBV12-4 to TRBJ1-1; the match to TRBD1 covers 8 bases. V gave up 5 bases and J gave up 10 bases; unmatched junction bases: 9. This CDR3 is built from 13 residues. Written as DNA, the CDR3 is TGTGCCAGCAGTCCCGGACAGGGATACTTAGCTTTCTTT. Translation gives CASSPGQGYLAFF.

This chain uses TRBV2 with TRBJ1-6, with D perhaps matching TRBD1 (6 bases). V lost 7 bases and J lost 6, with 13 bases in between. Germline lookup yields CDR1 SNHLY and CDR2 FYNNEI. CDR3 size: 14 residues. The CDR3 nucleotides are TGTGCCAGCATCGACAGGTTGTTTAATTCACCCCTCCACTTT. Translated, it gives CASIDRLFNSPLHF.

This clone was counted a single time. This chain joins TRBV28 and TRBJ1-4, with D tentatively TRBD1 (6 bases). Trimming shortened V by 0 bases and J by 7 bases, and 21 bases separated the two germline ends. The CDR3 loop spans 18 amino acids. The V gene's germline CDR1 is MDHEN and CDR2 SYDVKM. The CDR3 is CASSLWGASGVEGEKLFF. CDR3 bases: TGTGCCAGCAGTTTATGGGGGGCTTCAGGAGTGGAAGGTGAAAAACTGTTTTTT.

This chain links TRBV2 with TRBJ2-3, with 7 bases fitting TRBD2. This CDR3 region has 15 residues. With 10 bases clipped from V and 5 bases from J, the junction kept 15 bases outside the gene matches. CDR1 is SNHLY, CDR2 FYNNEI, per germline. The CDR3 nucleotides read TGTGCCACCCTTAGGAGCGGGAACCAGGGAGATACGCAGTATTTT. This codes for CATLRSGNQGDTQYF.

The V gene is TRBV2, the J gene TRBJ1-5; TRBD1 matches 7 bases. This CDR3 contains 15 residues. Trimming removed 5 bases from V and 5 bases from J; junction bases left unmatched: 9. Germline CDR1 SNHLY, CDR2 FYNNEI. The DNA of the CDR3 is TGTGCCAGCAGTAACCGACAGGGCGGCGATCAGCCCCAGCATTTT. It translates to CASSNRQGGDQPQHF.

The genes are TRBV4-2 and TRBJ2-7, with a weak D call TRBD2 (5 bases). The CDR3 has 16 residues. V lost 0 bases and J lost 1, with 13 bases in between. Per the germline V gene, CDR1 is LGHNA and CDR2 is YNFKEQ. CDR3 sequence: CASSQDLGRGSYEQYF. The DNA of the CDR3 is TGTGCCAGCAGCCAAGATCTCGGTCGGGGTTCCTACGAGCAGTACTTC.

The J gene is TRBJ1-2, the V gene TRBV6-6, with TRBD1 matching 7 bases. Germline CDR1 MNHNY, CDR2 SVGAGI (reference sequence). This CDR3 spans 16 amino acids. Trimming removed 11 bases from V and 4 bases from J; junction bases left unmatched: 19. The CDR3 sequence: CAADGQDASVVYGYTF. The CDR3, as DNA: TGTGCCGCAGACGGACAGGACGCCAGCGTGGTCTATGGCTACACCTTC.

The J gene is TRBJ2-3, the V gene TRBV12-3 or TRBV12-4; 8 bases align to TRBD2. This CDR3 contains 13 residues. V lost 6 bases to trimming and J lost 3 bases; unmatched junction nucleotides: 2. The CDR3, as DNA: TGTGCCAGCAGAACTAGCGGAACAGATACGCAGTATTTT. This encodes CASRTSGTDTQYF.

J is TRBJ1-4 and V is TRBV19; perhaps TRBD1 as D (5 bases). Germline CDR1 is LNHDA and CDR2 is SQIVND (reference sequence). This CDR3 is 13 amino acids long. The V and J ends lost 5 bases and 5 bases respectively, with 9 bases between them. The CDR3 DNA reads TGTGCCAGTAGTGCCAGGGTGAATGAAAAACTGTTTTTT. Its translation: CASSARVNEKLFF. The variable domain in full, with the rest retrieved from reference TRBV19 and TRBJ1-4, is DGGITQSPKYLFRKEGQNVTLSCEQNLNHDAMYWYRQDPGQGLRLIYYSQIVNDFQKGDIAEGYSVSREKKESFPLTVTSAQKNPTAFYLCASSARVNEKLFFGSGTQLSVL.

This chain uses TRBV5-4 with TRBJ2-1; 9 positions agree with TRBD1. This CDR3 contains 16 residues. CDR1 and CDR2 (germline): SGHNT, YYREEE (reference sequence). J lost 5 bases, V lost 2 bases, and 8 bases had no gene match. CDR3 loop: CASSFMTGGMDNEQFF. CDR3 nucleotides: TGTGCCAGCAGCTTTATGACAGGGGGGATGGACAATGAGCAGTTCTTC.

The rearrangement uses TRBV4-3 and TRBJ1-2; D remains ambiguous. Per germline, CDR1 LGHNA and CDR2 YSLEER. The CDR3 consists of 15 residues. V lost 3 bases, J lost 3 bases, and 14 bases lay in between. As DNA, the CDR3 is TGCGCCAGCAGCCAGGAGGGCAGGTACGACTATGGCTACACCTTC. Amino acid sequence: CASSQEGRYDYGYTF.

The rearrangement uses TRBV3-1 (or the pseudogene TRBV3-2) and TRBJ2-2; D call uncertain. V was pared by 7 bases and J by 5 bases, with 11 bases between. The CDR3 loop spans 13 amino acids. Germline V gene data show CDR1 as LGHDT and CDR2 as YNNKEL (reference sequence). Written as DNA, the CDR3 is TGTGCCAGCAACCCACACCCGACCGGGGAGCTGTTTTTT. Its translation is CASNPHPTGELFF.

This rearrangement joins TRBV2 to TRBJ2-4; the match to TRBD2 covers 7 bases. V gave up 4 bases and J gave up 0 bases; unmatched junction bases: 3. Germline CDR1 is SNHLY and CDR2 is FYNNEI. The CDR3 has 15 amino acids. The CDR3 sequence is CASSVEREAKNIQYF. In DNA form, the CDR3 reads TGTGCCAGCAGTGTGGAGCGGGAAGCCAAAAACATTCAGTACTTC.

This clone occurred once. The rearrangement joins TRBV30 to TRBJ1-1, with 8 bases lining up with TRBD1. V dropped 0 bases and J dropped 2; count of bases not matched to a gene: 11. The CDR3 totals 17 residues. Germline CDR1 reads GTSNPN; CDR2 reads SVGIG (reference sequence). The CDR3 DNA follows: TGTGCCTGGAGTGTGTTCGGACAGGGCAGAGTCAACACTGAAGCTTTCTTT. Protein: CAWSVFGQGRVNTEAFF.

The chain has TRBV5-1 and TRBJ1-1; 7 nucleotides match TRBD1. Germline assignment: CDR1 SGHRS and CDR2 YFSETQ. The CDR3 sequence is 14 residues long. The V segment lost 3 bases and the J segment 1 base; nucleotides outside the gene matches: 3. The CDR3, as DNA: TGCGCCAGCAGCTCGGGACAGAGGAACACTGAAGCTTTCTTT. This gives the protein CASSSGQRNTEAFF.

This clone has a count of ten or more. J is TRBJ1-1 and V is TRBV12-2; TRBD1, the D gene given by the table, was not confirmed from the DNA. TRBV12-2 corresponds to a pseudogene. The length of the CDR3 is 18 residues. The CDR3 coding sequence is TGTGCAAGTCGCTTCTGGATCCCCGGGACAGGGTTAATCACTGAAGCTTTCTTT. Amino acid sequence: CASRFWIPGTGLITEAFF.

This clone was recorded once. In nucleotides, the CDR3 is TGTGCCAGCAGCCCCACGAGCGGGGGGGGCGGTGAGCAGTTCTTC. This encodes CASSPTSGGGGEQFF. The chain recombines TRBV7-3 with TRBJ2-1; 10 bases align to TRBD2. This CDR3 comprises 15 residues. CDR1 and CDR2 from the germline V gene are SGHTA and FQGTGA. Trimming took 5 bases from V and 9 from J; bases not matched to a gene: 10.

This sequence joins TRBV3-1 (or the pseudogene TRBV3-2) and TRBJ2-2; the match to TRBD2 covers 8 bases. V gave up 1 base and J gave up 7 bases; unmatched junction bases: 8. CDR3 length: 16 amino acids. CDR1 is LGHDT and CDR2 is YNNKEL in the germline V gene (reference sequence). CDR3 in amino acids: CASSQGAAGVHGELFF. The CDR3 region has the DNA TGTGCCAGCAGCCAAGGGGCAGCGGGAGTTCACGGGGAGCTGTTTTTT.

The chain carries TRBV19 and TRBJ2-2; TRBD1 aligns across 7 bases. V trimming: 4 bases; J trimming: 7 bases; junction bases outside the gene matches: 6. The CDR3 length is 14 residues. Germline V gives CDR1 LNHDA, CDR2 SQIVND (reference sequence). As DNA, the CDR3 is TGTGCCAGTAGTAACACAGGGGTAATCGGGGAGCTGTTTTTT. Its protein product is CASSNTGVIGELFF. Full variable domain (remainder filled in from reference TRBV19 and TRBJ2-2): DGGITQSPKYLFRKEGQNVTLSCEQNLNHDAMYWYRQDPGQGLRLIYYSQIVNDFQKGDIAEGYSVSREKKESFPLTVTSAQKNPTAFYLCASSNTGVIGELFFGEGSRLTVL.

The chain carries TRBV12-3 or TRBV12-4 and TRBJ1-2; D is unclear. V dropped 6 bases and J dropped 4 bases, with 12 bases sitting between them. The length of the CDR3 is 13 residues. The CDR3 DNA reads TGTGCCAGCAGCCGGACCGGGATCTATGGCTACACCTTC. It translates to CASSRTGIYGYTF.

The V gene is TRBV11-2, the J gene TRBJ2-1, with 8 bases aligning to TRBD1. The CDR3 spans 13 residues. Germline CDR1 and CDR2: SGHAT and FQNNGV. V was pared by 5 bases and J by 5 bases, with 2 bases of the junction left unmatched. The CDR3 loop is CASSTDRDNEQFF. CDR3 coding DNA: TGTGCCAGCAGCACGGACAGGGACAATGAGCAGTTCTTC.

This clone was observed once. This chain joins TRBV27 and TRBJ2-1, with 11 positions matching TRBD2. CDR1 and CDR2 (germline): MNHEY, SMNVEV (reference sequence). The CDR3 totals 16 residues. Trimming cost V 7 bases and J 1 base; bases outside gene matches: 6. In DNA, the CDR3 is TGTGCCAGCAACCCCGGACTAGCGGGTTCCTACAATGAGCAGTTCTTC. It translates to CASNPGLAGSYNEQFF.

The rearrangement uses TRBV6-1 and TRBJ2-7, with a tentative D call TRBD1 (5 bases). Germline CDR1 is MNHNS and CDR2 is SASEGT. Trimming cost V 2 bases and J 3 bases, with 11 bases left between them. This CDR3 has 14 amino acids. CDR3 bases: TGTGCCAGCAGTGAAACCCCAGGGAACTACGAGCAGTACTTC. It yields the protein CASSETPGNYEQYF.

The chain uses TRBV4-2 and TRBJ2-2; 9 bases align to TRBD2. Trimming removed 2 bases from V and 4 bases from J; junction bases left unmatched: 5. The CDR3 length is 16 residues. Germline V gene sequence: CDR1 LGHNA, CDR2 YNFKEQ. CDR3 DNA: TGTGCCAGCAGCCAACGCGGGGGGGCGGGCACCGGGGAGCTGTTTTTT. Translation: CASSQRGGAGTGELFF.

J is TRBJ1-1 and V is TRBV3-1 (or the pseudogene TRBV3-2); 7 positions match TRBD1. The CDR3 spans 16 residues. V dropped 1 base and J dropped 3; count of bases not matched to a gene: 8. The germline CDR1 and CDR2 sequences are LGHDT and YNNKEL (reference sequence). CDR3 in amino acids: CASSQGGRGRHTEAFF. In DNA form, the CDR3 reads TGTGCCAGCAGCCAAGGGGGCAGGGGGAGACACACTGAAGCTTTCTTT.